Reported below is one TCR beta chain. Genomic DNA (from each subset) was split evenly across several immunoSEQ plates. TCRdb keeps only in-frame clones here, not all; method: immunoSEQ multiplex PCR. The profile covers 2 million to 3 million clones, with 93% appearing a single time and about 0.38% taken by the ten largest. This sample stems from a study of shared clonotypes between healthy human individuals. The V gene lost 7 bases and the J gene lost 2 bases, with 20 bases spanning the gap. CDR3 length: 16 residues. The germline V gene encodes CDR1 WNHNN and CDR2 SYGVQD (reference sequence). The sample was naive CD4+ T cells from PBMCs. The subset is: CD45RA+ positively selected. This TCR was recovered from a man aged 18 to 29 in good health. Some clones in this sample may be carry-over from other donors' samples. The chain combines TRBV10-1 with TRBJ2-5; no definite D call. CDR3 amino acids: CASIPPWQVLQETQYF. CDR3 DNA: TGCGCCAGCATCCCCCCTTGGCAGGTACTACAAGAGACCCAGTACTTC.